This entry features one T cell receptor beta chain sequence. What it binds is unknown. The length of the CDR3 is 15 residues. V was cut by 8 bases and J by 3 bases, with 19 bases left in between. The germline CDR1 and CDR2 sequences are MDHEN and SYDVKM. These data belong to a study of lymphopenia after photon versus proton radiotherapy. Study-wide results and caveats: After the lymphocyte nadir, photon-treated repertoires showed oligoclonal expansion, especially of CD8+ Temra cells. Post-nadir TCR diversity decline inversely tracked overall survival among those who died. Authors raise, but do not show, better survival with proton therapy. Proton therapy kept repertoires fairly stable, unlike photons, which gained effector/memory cells.

Produced via immunoSEQ multiplex PCR; TCRdb's table is partial and in-frame only. The table includes 25,000 to 30,000 clones, about four fifths detected once. The material was peripheral blood, obtained from a patient treated with photon-based radiotherapy. The sequence was collected from a man between 45 and 60 years old with gastric cancer. V usage is TRBV28 and J usage is TRBJ1-2; weak D call: TRBD1 (5 bases). The CDR3 DNA reads TGTGCCAGCCGGGCTCTTGATCGACAGCACTATGGCTACACCTTC. Translating it yields CASRALDRQHYGYTF.